These 5 T cell receptor beta chains originate from one sample sequenced in a study of blood T cell repertoires in COVID-19 (dated by TCRdb to the early 2020s). The library was produced with the immunoSEQ multiplex PCR assay. Drawn from immuneACCESS, this table holds only the in-frame rearrangements with V and J called that TCRdb kept. Clones are partly lost; checked studies trace under half to an unresolved V gene and leave the rest unexplained. In all, the sample holds 220,000 or so clones, and nearly 90% of those were seen once. Jointly, the top ten make up approximately 16% of the sample. The source material was PBMCs or T cells enriched from blood (not recorded which). The receptors shown here come from a man aged 25-45 years who had been exposed to COVID-19.

The J gene is TRBJ2-2, the V gene TRBV4-3; no reliable D call. Germline CDR1 is LGHNA and CDR2 is YSLEER. This CDR3 has 12 residues. Trimming removed 7 bases at V and 5 bases at J, with 8 bases between. DNA of the CDR3: TGCGCCAGCAAAGATAGAACCGGGGAGCTGTTTTTT. Amino acids: CASKDRTGELFF.

The V call is TRBV5-4, the J call TRBJ2-1; TRBD2 agrees at 11 bases. Germline V gene data show CDR1 as SGHNT and CDR2 as YYREEE (reference sequence). The CDR3 contains 18 residues. Trimming at V came to 1 base and at J to 11 bases, leaving 17 bases not matched to a gene. The CDR3 loop reads CASSLPAILAGAHNQQFF. In DNA form, the CDR3 reads TGTGCCAGCAGCTTGCCAGCCATACTAGCGGGGGCCCATAATCAGCAGTTCTTC. Full variable domain (outside the CDR3, taken from reference TRBV5-4 and TRBJ2-1): ETGVTQSPTHLIKTRGQQVTLRCSSQSGHNTVSWYQQALGQGPQFIFQYYREEENGRGNFPPRFSGLQFPNYSSELNVNALELDDSALYLCASSLPAILAGAHNQQFFGPGTRLTVL.

This clone was observed once. The V gene is TRBV2, the J gene TRBJ1-2, with TRBD1 identical over 7 bases. The trim removed 5 bases at V and 4 bases at J, leaving 4 bases unmatched. Germline loops: CDR1 SNHLY, CDR2 FYNNEI. CDR3 length: 13 residues. CDR3 in DNA: TGTGCCAGCAGTATGGGACAGCGCTATGGCTACACCTTC. Residues: CASSMGQRYGYTF.

This chain joins TRBV6-1 and TRBJ1-5; 7 bases are shared with TRBD1. The ends lost 0 bases at V and 3 bases at J; junction bases unmatched: 5. CDR3 length: 16 amino acids. The V gene's germline CDR1 is MNHNS and CDR2 SASEGT. CDR3 loop: CASSEAEGAPNQPQHF. In DNA, the CDR3 is TGTGCCAGCAGTGAAGCGGAGGGGGCGCCCAATCAGCCCCAGCATTTT.

V gene TRBV6-5 combines with J gene TRBJ1-2; the match to TRBD1 covers 7 bases. This CDR3 has 12 residues. CDR1 is MNHEY, CDR2 SVGAGI, per germline. The V segment lost 7 bases and the J segment 4 bases; nucleotides outside the gene matches: 3. CDR3 loop: CASKGTAYGYTF. In DNA form, the CDR3 reads TGTGCCAGCAAGGGGACAGCCTATGGCTACACCTTC.